Below are 13 T cell receptor beta chains sequenced from a single sample in a study of cytomegalovirus exposure and HLA in healthy donors. A multiplex PCR was run with 60 Vbeta primers and 13 Jbeta primers. Profiling relied on immunoSEQ multiplex PCR, and the TCRdb table lists in-frame clones only, not all of them. The sample lists over 55,000 clones, roughly 67% occurring once. The material sequenced was PBMCs. Receptor source: a man aged 40-49 years in good health and CMV-seropositive.

The chain employs TRBV7-6 and TRBJ2-7; 7 bases line up with TRBD1. The CDR3 consists of 15 residues. Germline trimming cut 0 bases from V and 6 bases from J; bases unmatched to any gene: 8. Germline CDR1 and CDR2: SGHVS and FNYEAQ. The CDR3 nucleotides read TGTGCCAGCAGCTTAGCCTCCGGGACAGCGAGCGAGCAGTACTTC. This gives the protein CASSLASGTASEQYF.

The chain couples TRBV9 to TRBJ1-2; no clear D gene. CDR3 size: 13 residues. Germline CDR1 is SGDLS and CDR2 is YYNGEE. V lost 0 bases, J lost 9 bases, and 12 bases lay in between. The CDR3 loop is CASSVVPGLSYTF. CDR3 DNA sequence: TGTGCCAGCAGCGTAGTTCCGGGGTTGAGCTACACCTTC.

This chain connects TRBV2 to TRBJ2-2; a weak D match, TRBD1 (5 bases). The CDR3 runs 14 residues. Germline CDR1 is SNHLY and CDR2 is FYNNEI. V lost 4 bases and J lost 2, with 8 bases in between. CDR3 coding DNA: TGTGCCAGCAGTGGACAGCGAAACACCGGGGAGCTGTTTTTT. Translated: CASSGQRNTGELFF.

The genes are TRBV30 and TRBJ2-5; D possibly corresponds to TRBD2 (5 bases). The V gene's germline CDR1 is GTSNPN and CDR2 SVGIG (reference sequence). Between the trimmed V and J ends, which lost 2 bases and 4 bases, there was a span of 11 bases. This CDR3 has 13 amino acids. CDR3 loop: CAWSTRRAETQYF. Here the CDR3 DNA reads TGTGCCTGGAGTACACGGCGGGCAGAGACCCAGTACTTC.

The rearrangement joins TRBV6-1 to TRBJ1-1; D uncertain. With 4 bases removed from V and 4 bases from J, the gap between germline ends came to 10 bases. CDR3 size: 13 residues. CDR1 is MNHNS and CDR2 is SASEGT in the germline V gene. The DNA of the CDR3 is TGTGCCAGCAGTGTCTTTGAGGGCACTGAAGCTTTCTTT. Residues: CASSVFEGTEAFF.

The V call is TRBV20-1, the J call TRBJ2-5; D might be TRBD2 (5 bases). CDR1 and CDR2 from the germline V gene are DFQATT and SNEGSKA (reference sequence). The CDR3 spans 11 residues. With 3 bases removed from V and 5 bases from J, the gap between germline ends came to 7 bases. The CDR3 protein is CSARTGETQYF. CDR3 DNA: TGCAGTGCTAGGACGGGGGAGACCCAGTACTTC.

The chain joins TRBV11-3 to TRBJ2-3; 7 bases are shared with TRBD1. The CDR3 is made up of 15 amino acids. Germline CDR1 SGHNT, CDR2 YENEEA. V lost 0 bases and J lost 2; bases outside the gene matches: 2. The CDR3 DNA reads as TGTGCCAGCAGCTTAGAGGGGACAGCCACAGATACGCAGTATTTT. Amino acid sequence: CASSLEGTATDTQYF.

The chain employs TRBV5-1 and TRBJ2-3, with a weak D call TRBD2 (6 bases). Deletions cut 4 bases from V and 0 bases from J, with 15 bases between. The CDR3 sequence is 16 residues long. Germline V gene lookup returns CDR1 SGHRS and CDR2 YFSETQ. The CDR3 protein is CASSPSDSPSTDTQYF. DNA of the CDR3: TGCGCCAGCAGCCCTAGCGACTCCCCGAGCACAGATACGCAGTATTTT.

The rearrangement uses TRBV4-1 and TRBJ1-5; possible D gene TRBD1, 6 bases. The CDR3 spans 15 residues. The V end lost 3 bases, the J end lost 5 bases, and 14 bases lay between the germline ends. Germline V CDR1 and CDR2: MGHRA, YSYEKL. The CDR3 is CASSQAGVDYQPQHF. As DNA, the CDR3 is TGCGCCAGCAGCCAGGCAGGGGTTGACTATCAGCCCCAGCATTTT.

The chain has TRBV6-1 and TRBJ1-5; maybe TRBD1 (5 bases). The V and J ends lost 1 base and 5 bases respectively, with 12 bases between them. Per germline, CDR1 MNHNS and CDR2 SASEGT. CDR3 length: 15 residues. CDR3 sequence reads: CASSEDQGNYQPQHF. In DNA, the CDR3 is TGTGCCAGCAGTGAAGATCAGGGTAACTATCAGCCCCAGCATTTT.

This clone has a handful of counts. CDR3 loop: CACAGFGPRYGYTF. The CDR3 DNA reads as TGTGCCTGTGCCGGGTTTGGCCCTAGGTATGGCTACACCTTC. The gene calls are TRBV30 and TRBJ1-2; no reliable D call. Germline V lookup: CDR1 GTSNPN, CDR2 SVGIG (reference sequence). Trimming shortened V by 6 bases and J by 5 bases, and 19 bases separated the two germline ends. CDR3 length equals 14 residues. The full variable domain, in which reference TRBV30 and TRBJ1-2 provide the parts outside the CDR3, is SQTIHQWPATLVQPVGSPLSLECTVEGTSNPNLYWYRQAAGRGLQLLFYSVGIGQISSEVPQNLSASRPQDRQFILSSKKLLLSDSGFYLCACAGFGPRYGYTFGSGTRLTVV.

The chain has TRBV5-1 and TRBJ2-1; D possibly corresponds to TRBD1 (6 bases). This CDR3 is built from 15 residues. V lost 5 bases, J lost 9 bases, and 21 bases lay in between. The germline V gene encodes CDR1 SGHRS and CDR2 YFSETQ. Written as DNA, the CDR3 is TGCGCCAGCAGTTATTCCGGGACAACGATCAGTGAGCAGTTCTTC. This codes for CASSYSGTTISEQFF.

The J gene is TRBJ2-5, the V gene TRBV6-5; TRBD2 aligns across 14 bases. The CDR3 is made up of 15 amino acids. Germline V gives CDR1 MNHEY, CDR2 SVGAGI. The V gene end was trimmed by 7 bases and the J gene end by 5 bases; junction bases not matched to a gene: 6. The CDR3, as DNA: TGTGCCAGCACCCGGGGACTAGCGGGAGTGGAGACCCAGTACTTC. Protein sequence: CASTRGLAGVETQYF.